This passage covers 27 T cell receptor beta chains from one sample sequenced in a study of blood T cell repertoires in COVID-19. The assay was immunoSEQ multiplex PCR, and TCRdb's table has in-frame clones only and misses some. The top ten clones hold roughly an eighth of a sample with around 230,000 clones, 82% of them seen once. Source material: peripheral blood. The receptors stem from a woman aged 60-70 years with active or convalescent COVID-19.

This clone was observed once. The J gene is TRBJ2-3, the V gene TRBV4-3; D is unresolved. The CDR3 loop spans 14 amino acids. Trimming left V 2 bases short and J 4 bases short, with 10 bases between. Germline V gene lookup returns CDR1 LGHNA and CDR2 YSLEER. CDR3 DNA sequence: TGCGCCAGCAGCCAATTACTGGGCCCAGATACGCAGTATTTT. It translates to CASSQLLGPDTQYF.

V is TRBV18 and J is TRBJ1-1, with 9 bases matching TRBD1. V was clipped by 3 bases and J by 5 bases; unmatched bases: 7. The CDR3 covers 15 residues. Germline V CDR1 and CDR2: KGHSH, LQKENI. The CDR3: CASSPAGQGRTEAFF. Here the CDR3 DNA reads TGTGCCAGCTCACCGGCTGGACAGGGGAGGACTGAAGCTTTCTTT.

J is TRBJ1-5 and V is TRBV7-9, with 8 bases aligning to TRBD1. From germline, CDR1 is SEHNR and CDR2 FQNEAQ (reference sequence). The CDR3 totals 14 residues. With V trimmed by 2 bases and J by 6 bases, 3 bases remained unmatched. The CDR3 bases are TGTGCCAGCAGCTTACCAGGGGGCGGTCAGCCCCAGCATTTT. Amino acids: CASSLPGGGQPQHF.

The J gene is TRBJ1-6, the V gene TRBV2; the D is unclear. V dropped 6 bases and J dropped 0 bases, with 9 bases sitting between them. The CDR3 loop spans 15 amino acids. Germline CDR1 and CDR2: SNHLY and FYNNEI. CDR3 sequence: CASREARSYNSPLHF. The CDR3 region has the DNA TGTGCCAGCAGGGAGGCCCGCTCCTATAATTCACCCCTCCACTTT.

DNA for the CDR3: TGTGCCAGCAGTTACTTTTATGGCAGGGGGCCTGAAAAACTGTTTTTT. This codes for CASSYFYGRGPEKLFF. This chain joins TRBV6-5 and TRBJ1-4, with 8 bases fitting TRBD1. The CDR3 runs 16 residues. V lost 1 base, J lost 7 bases, and 8 bases stayed unmatched. CDR1 MNHEY and CDR2 SVGAGI come from the germline V gene.

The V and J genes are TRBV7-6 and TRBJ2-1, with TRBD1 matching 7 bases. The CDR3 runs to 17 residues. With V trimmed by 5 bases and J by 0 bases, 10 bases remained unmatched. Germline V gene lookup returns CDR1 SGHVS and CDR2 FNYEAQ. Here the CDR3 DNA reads TGTGCCAGCAGCCTCGGGGCAGGGGGAAGCTCCTACAATGAGCAGTTCTTC. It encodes CASSLGAGGSSYNEQFF.

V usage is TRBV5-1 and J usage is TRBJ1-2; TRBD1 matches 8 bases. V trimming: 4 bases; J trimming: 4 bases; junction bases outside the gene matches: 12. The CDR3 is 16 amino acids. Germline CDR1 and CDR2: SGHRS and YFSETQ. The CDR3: CASSPAGTGPTYGYTF. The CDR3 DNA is TGCGCCAGCAGCCCCGCCGGGACAGGACCTACCTATGGCTACACCTTC. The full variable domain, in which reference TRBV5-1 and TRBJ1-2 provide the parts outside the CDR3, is KAGVTQTPRYLIKTRGQQVTLSCSPISGHRSVSWYQQTPGQGLQFLFEYFSETQRNKGNFPGRFSGRQFSNSRSEMNVSTLELGDSALYLCASSPAGTGPTYGYTFGSGTRLTVV.

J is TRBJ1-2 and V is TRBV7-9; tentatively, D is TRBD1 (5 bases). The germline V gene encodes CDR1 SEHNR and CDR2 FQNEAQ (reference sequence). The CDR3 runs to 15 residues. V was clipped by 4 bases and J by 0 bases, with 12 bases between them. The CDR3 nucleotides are TGTGCCAGCAGCTCTAGACAGCTTACTAACTATGGCTACACCTTC. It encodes CASSSRQLTNYGYTF. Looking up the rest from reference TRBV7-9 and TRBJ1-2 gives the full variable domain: DTGVSQNPRHKITKRGQNVTFRCDPISEHNRLYWYRQTLGQGPEFLTYFQNEAQLEKSRLLSDRFSAERPKGSFSTLEIQRTEQGDSAMYLCASSSRQLTNYGYTFGSGTRLTVV.

The DNA of the CDR3 is TGTGCCAGTAGTATGTCCCCATCAGTGAATGAGCAGTTCTTC. Amino acids: CASSMSPSVNEQFF. The chain links TRBV19 to TRBJ2-1; the D is unclear. The V end lost 3 bases, the J end lost 7 bases, and 13 bases lay between the germline ends. The CDR3 runs 14 residues. The V gene's germline CDR1 is LNHDA and CDR2 SQIVND (reference sequence).

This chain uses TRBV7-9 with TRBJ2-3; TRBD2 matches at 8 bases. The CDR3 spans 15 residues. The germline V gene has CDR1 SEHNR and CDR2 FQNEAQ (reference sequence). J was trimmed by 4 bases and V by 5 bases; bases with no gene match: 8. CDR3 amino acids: CASSMAGGFPDTQYF. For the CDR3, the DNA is TGTGCCAGCAGCATGGCGGGGGGCTTCCCAGATACGCAGTATTTT.

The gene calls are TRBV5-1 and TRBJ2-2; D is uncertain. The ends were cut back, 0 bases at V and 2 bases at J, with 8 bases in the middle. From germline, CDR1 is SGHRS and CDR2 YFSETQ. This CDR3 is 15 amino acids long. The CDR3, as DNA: TGCGCCAGCAGCTTGGGTCGAGTAAACACCGGGGAGCTGTTTTTT. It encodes CASSLGRVNTGELFF.

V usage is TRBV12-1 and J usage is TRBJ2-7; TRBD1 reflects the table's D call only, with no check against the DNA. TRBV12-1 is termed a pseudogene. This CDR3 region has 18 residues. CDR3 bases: TGTGCCAGCAGCTTTGTCGGGGTGTCGGGACAGGACCCCTACGAGCAGTACTTC. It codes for CASSFVGVSGQDPYEQYF.

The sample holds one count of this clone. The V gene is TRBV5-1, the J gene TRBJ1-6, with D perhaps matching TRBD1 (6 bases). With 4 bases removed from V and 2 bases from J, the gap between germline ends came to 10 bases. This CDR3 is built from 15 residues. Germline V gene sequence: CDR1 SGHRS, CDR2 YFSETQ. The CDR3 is CASSPGTPYNSPLHF. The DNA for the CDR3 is TGCGCCAGCAGCCCTGGGACACCCTATAATTCACCCCTCCACTTT.

The CDR3 nucleotides read TGTGCCAGCAGCCAACCGGGACTAGCGGGGGCGAACACCGGGGAGCTGTTTTTT. Translated, it gives CASSQPGLAGANTGELFF. The V and J genes are TRBV4-2 and TRBJ2-2; the match to TRBD2 covers 14 bases. In germline, CDR1 is LGHNA, CDR2 YNFKEQ. Unmatched junction bases numbered 2, after V lost 2 bases and J lost 0 bases. The CDR3 contains 18 residues.

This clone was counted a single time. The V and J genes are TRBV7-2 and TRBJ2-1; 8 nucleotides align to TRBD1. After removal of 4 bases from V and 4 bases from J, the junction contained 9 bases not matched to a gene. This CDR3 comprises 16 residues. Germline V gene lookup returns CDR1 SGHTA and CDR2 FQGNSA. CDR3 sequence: CASSSAGGLHYNEQFF. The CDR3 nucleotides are TGTGCCAGCAGCTCAGCAGGGGGCCTCCATTACAATGAGCAGTTCTTC.

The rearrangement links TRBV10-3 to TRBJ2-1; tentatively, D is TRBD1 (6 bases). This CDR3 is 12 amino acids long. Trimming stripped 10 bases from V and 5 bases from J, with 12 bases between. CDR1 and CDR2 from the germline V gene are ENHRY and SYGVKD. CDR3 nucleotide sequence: TGTGCCACTGGGCAGGGGCACAATGAGCAGTTCTTC. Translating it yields CATGQGHNEQFF.

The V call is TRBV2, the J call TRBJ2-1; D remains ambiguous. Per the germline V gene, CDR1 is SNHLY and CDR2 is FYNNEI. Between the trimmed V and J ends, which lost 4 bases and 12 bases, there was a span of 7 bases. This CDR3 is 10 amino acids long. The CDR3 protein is CASSAFVQFF. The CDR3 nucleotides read TGTGCCAGCAGTGCTTTTGTGCAGTTCTTC. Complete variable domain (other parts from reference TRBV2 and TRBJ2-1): EPEVTQTPSHQVTQMGQEVILRCVPISNHLYFYWYRQILGQKVEFLVSFYNNEISEKSEIFDDQFSVERPDGSNFTLKIRSTKLEDSAMYFCASSAFVQFFGPGTRLTVL.

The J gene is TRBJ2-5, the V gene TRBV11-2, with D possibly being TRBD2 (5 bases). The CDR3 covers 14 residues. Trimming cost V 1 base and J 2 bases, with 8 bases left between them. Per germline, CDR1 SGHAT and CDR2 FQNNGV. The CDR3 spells CASSLGPGQETQYF. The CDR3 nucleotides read TGTGCCAGCAGCTTAGGGCCGGGGCAAGAGACCCAGTACTTC.

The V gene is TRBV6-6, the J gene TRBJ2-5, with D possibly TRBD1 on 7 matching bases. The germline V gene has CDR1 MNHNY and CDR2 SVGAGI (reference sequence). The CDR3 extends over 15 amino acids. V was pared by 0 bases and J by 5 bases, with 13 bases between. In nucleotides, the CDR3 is TGTGCCAGCAGTTACTCTACAGGGGAGGTGGAGACCCAGTACTTC. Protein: CASSYSTGEVETQYF.

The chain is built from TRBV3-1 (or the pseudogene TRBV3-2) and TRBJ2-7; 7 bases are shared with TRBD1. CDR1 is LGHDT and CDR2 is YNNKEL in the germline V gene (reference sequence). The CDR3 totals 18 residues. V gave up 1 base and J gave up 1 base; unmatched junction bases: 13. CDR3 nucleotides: TGTGCCAGCAGCCAAGTATACAATTTCCCGGGACAGTCCTACGAGCAGTACTTC. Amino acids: CASSQVYNFPGQSYEQYF.

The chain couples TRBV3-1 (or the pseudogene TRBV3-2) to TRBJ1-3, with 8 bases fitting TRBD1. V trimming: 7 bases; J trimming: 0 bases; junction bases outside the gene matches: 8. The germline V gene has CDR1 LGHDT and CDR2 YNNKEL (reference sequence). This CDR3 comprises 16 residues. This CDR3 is CASIQGAPDSGNTIYF. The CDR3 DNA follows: TGTGCCAGCATCCAGGGGGCTCCTGACTCTGGAAACACCATATATTTT.

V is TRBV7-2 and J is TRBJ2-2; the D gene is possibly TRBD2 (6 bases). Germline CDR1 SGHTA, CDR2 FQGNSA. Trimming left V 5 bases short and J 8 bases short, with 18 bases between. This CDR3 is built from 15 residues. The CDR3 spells CASSPPGLPGGELFF. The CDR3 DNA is TGTGCCAGCAGCCCACCGGGACTCCCCGGGGGGGAGCTGTTTTTT. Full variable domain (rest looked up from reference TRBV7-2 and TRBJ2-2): GAGVSQSPSNKVTEKGKDVELRCDPISGHTALYWYRQSLGQGLEFLIYFQGNSAPDKSGLPSDRFSAERTGGSVSTLTIQRTQQEDSAVYLCASSPPGLPGGELFFGEGSRLTVL.

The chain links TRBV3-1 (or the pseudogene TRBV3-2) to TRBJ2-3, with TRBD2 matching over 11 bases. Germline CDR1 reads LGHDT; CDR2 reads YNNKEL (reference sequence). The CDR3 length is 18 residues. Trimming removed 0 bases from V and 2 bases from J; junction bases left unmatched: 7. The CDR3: CASSQDVPSGGPTDTQYF. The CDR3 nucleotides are TGTGCCAGCAGCCAAGATGTCCCTAGCGGGGGGCCCACAGATACGCAGTATTTT.

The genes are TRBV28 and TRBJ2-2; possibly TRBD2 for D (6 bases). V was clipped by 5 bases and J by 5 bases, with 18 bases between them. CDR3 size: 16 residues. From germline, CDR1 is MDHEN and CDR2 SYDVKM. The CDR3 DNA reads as TGTGCCAGCAGTGACGGGACTGCCAAGGGGACCGGGGAGCTGTTTTTT. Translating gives CASSDGTAKGTGELFF.

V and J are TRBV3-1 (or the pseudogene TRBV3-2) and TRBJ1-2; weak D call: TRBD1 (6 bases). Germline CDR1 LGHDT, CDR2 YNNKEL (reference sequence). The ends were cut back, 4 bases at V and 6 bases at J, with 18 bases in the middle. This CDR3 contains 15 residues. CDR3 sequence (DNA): TGTGCCAGCAGCCCTACAGGGTTGCCAGGGGATGGCTACACCTTC. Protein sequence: CASSPTGLPGDGYTF.

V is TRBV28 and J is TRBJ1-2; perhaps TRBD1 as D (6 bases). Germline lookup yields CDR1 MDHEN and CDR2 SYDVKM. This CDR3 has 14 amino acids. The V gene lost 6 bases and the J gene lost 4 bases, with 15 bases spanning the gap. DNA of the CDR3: TGTGCCAGCAGGTCATACAGGGATTCCTATGGCTACACCTTC. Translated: CASRSYRDSYGYTF.

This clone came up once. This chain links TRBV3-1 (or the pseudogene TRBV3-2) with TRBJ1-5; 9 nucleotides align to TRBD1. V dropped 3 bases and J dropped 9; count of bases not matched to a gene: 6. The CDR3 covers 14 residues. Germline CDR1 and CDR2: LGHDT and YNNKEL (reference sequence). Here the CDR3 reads CASSQGTGRPPQHF. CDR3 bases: TGTGCCAGCAGCCAGGGGACAGGGAGGCCGCCCCAGCATTTT.